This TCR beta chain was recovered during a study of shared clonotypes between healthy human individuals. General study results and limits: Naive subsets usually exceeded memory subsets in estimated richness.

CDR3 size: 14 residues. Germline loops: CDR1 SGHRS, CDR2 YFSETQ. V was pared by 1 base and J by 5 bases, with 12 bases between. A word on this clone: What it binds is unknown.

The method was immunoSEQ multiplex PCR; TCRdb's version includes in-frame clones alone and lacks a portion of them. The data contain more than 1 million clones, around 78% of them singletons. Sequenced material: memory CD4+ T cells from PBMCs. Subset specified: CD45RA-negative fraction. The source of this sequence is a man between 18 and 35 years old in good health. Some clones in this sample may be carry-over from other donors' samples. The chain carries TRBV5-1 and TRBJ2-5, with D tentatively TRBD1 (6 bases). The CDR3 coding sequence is TGCGCCAGCAGCTTGTCAGGGGTGGTGGAGACCCAGTACTTC. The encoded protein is CASSLSGVVETQYF. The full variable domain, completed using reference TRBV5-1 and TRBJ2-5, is KAGVTQTPRYLIKTRGQQVTLSCSPISGHRSVSWYQQTPGQGLQFLFEYFSETQRNKGNFPGRFSGRQFSNSRSEMNVSTLELGDSALYLCASSLSGVVETQYFGPGTRLLVL.